This T cell receptor (beta chain) was sequenced during a study of cytomegalovirus exposure and HLA in healthy donors. Across the whole study: T cells numbering about 180 million yielded 117 million unique TCR beta sequences in an earlier analysis. Whole-study findings and limits: A later analysis found most CMV-associated TCR beta chains apparently HLA-restricted. It was reportedly the case that the classifier diagnosed cytomegalovirus status with high specificity and sensitivity. The CMV antigen specificity of a few CMV-associated chains was confirmed through in vitro analysis.

V was pared by 3 bases and J by 3 bases, with 18 bases of the junction left unmatched. Germline CDR1 is WSHSY and CDR2 is SAAADI. This CDR3 region has 19 residues. Both 60 Vbeta primers and 13 Jbeta primers went into the PCR. Using immunoSEQ multiplex PCR, the repertoire was profiled, and TCRdb retains in-frame clones only, with some absent. The sample lists about 89,000 clones; roughly 79% were seen once. In the case of this clone: Its antigen is undetermined.

This TCR derives from a male donor in good health and CMV-seronegative. This chain joins TRBV10-2 and TRBJ2-7, with 9 bases aligning to TRBD2. Sequencing was performed on PBMCs. The CDR3 DNA follows: TGCGCCAGCAGTGACCTTAGCGGGAGTCTGGCTGTGGGGCGCTACGAGCAGTACTTC. This codes for CASSDLSGSLAVGRYEQYF.